This T cell receptor beta chain was captured in a study of cytomegalovirus exposure and HLA in healthy donors. As for the study in general: In terms of ancestry, the Caucasian-associated cluster contained 81% of the roughly 400 genotyped donors.

Comments on this clone: Antigen: not known.

General observations from the study: Most observed TCR sequences were rare, whereas some public TCRs were detected in many donors. Reports credit the classifier with highly specific, highly sensitive diagnosis of cytomegalovirus status.

The CDR3 covers 16 residues. Between the trimmed V and J ends, which lost 0 bases and 10 bases, there was a span of 16 bases. Germline loops: CDR1 LNHNV, CDR2 YYDKDF (reference sequence). Vbeta (60) and Jbeta (13) primers were used in the PCR. Profiled with immunoSEQ multiplex PCR; TCRdb holds only in-frame clones, not every one. Of about 98,000 clones listed, over 65% are singletons. The chain carries TRBV15 and TRBJ1-6; D ambiguous. This TCR came from a man aged 55 to 70 in good health and CMV-seropositive. Specimen: PBMCs. CDR3 sequence (DNA): TGTGCCACCAGCAGAGATGGTGGGCAGAATTCCTCACCCCTCCACTTT. Its translation is CATSRDGGQNSSPLHF.